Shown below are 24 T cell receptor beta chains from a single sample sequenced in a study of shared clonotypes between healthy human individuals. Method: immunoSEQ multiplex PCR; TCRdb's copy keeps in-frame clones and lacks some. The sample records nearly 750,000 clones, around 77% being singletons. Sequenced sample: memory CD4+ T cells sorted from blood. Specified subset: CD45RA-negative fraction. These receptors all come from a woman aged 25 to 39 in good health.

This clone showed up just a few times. The CDR3 sequence is CASSFRETGGTGELFF. The CDR3 DNA sequence: TGTGCCAGCAGCTTCCGGGAGACAGGGGGCACCGGGGAGCTGTTTTTT. The rearrangement uses TRBV11-2 and TRBJ2-2; 9 nucleotides agree with TRBD1. The CDR3 sequence is 16 residues long. Germline CDR1 and CDR2: SGHAT and FQNNGV. V lost 3 bases and J lost 4; bases outside the gene matches: 6. Together with reference TRBV11-2 and TRBJ2-2, the CDR3 gives the full variable domain: EAGVAQSPRYKIIEKRQSVAFWCNPISGHATLYWYQQILGQGPKLLIQFQNNGVVDDSQLPKDRFSAERLKGVDSTLKIQPAKLEDSAVYLCASSFRETGGTGELFFGEGSRLTVL.

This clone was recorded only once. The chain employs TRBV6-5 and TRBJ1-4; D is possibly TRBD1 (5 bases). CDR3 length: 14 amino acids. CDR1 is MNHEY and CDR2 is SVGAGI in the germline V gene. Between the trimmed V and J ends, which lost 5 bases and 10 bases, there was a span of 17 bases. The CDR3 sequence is CASSQNRDLGKLFF. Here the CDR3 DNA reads TGTGCCAGCAGTCAAAACCGGGACCTCGGAAAACTGTTTTTT.

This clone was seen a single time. DNA for the CDR3: TGCGCCAGCAACCTCGGAACAACGAACACCGGGGAGCTGTTTTTT. Amino acid sequence: CASNLGTTNTGELFF. The chain combines TRBV5-1 with TRBJ2-2; D call uncertain. The CDR3 runs 15 residues. Germline CDR1 is SGHRS and CDR2 is YFSETQ. V lost 6 bases to trimming and J lost 0 bases, with 12 bases between them.

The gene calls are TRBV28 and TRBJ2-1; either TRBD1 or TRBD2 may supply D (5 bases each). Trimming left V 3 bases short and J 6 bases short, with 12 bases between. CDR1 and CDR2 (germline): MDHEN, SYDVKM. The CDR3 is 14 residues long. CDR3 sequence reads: CASSFRVRGNEQFF. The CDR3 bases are TGTGCCAGCAGTTTCAGGGTGAGGGGCAATGAGCAGTTCTTC.

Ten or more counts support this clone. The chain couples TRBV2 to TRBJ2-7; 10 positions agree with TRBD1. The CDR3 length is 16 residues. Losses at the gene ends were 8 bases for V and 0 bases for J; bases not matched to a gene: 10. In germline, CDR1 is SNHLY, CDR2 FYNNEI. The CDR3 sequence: CASSKPGQGPSYEQYF. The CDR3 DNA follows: TGTGCCAGCTCTAAACCGGGACAGGGGCCCTCCTACGAGCAGTACTTC.

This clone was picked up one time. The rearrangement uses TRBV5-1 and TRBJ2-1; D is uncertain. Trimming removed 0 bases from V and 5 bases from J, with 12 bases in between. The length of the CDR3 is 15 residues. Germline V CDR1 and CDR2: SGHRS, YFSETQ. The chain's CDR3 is CASSLDLIGDNEQFF. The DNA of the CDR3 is TGCGCCAGCAGCTTGGACTTGATTGGGGACAATGAGCAGTTCTTC.

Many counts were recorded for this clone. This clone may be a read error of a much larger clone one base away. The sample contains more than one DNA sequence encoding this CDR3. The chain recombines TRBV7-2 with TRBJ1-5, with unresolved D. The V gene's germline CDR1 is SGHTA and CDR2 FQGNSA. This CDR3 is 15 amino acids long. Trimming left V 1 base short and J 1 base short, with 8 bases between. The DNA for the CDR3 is TGTGCCAGCAGCTTAGACAGCTTAAGCAATCAGCCCCAGCATTTT. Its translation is CASSLDSLSNQPQHF. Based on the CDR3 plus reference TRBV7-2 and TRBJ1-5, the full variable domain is GAGVSQSPSNKVTEKGKDVELRCDPISGHTALYWYRQSLGQGLEFLIYFQGNSAPDKSGLPSDRFSAERTGGSVSTLTIQRTQQEDSAVYLCASSLDSLSNQPQHFGDGTRLSIL.

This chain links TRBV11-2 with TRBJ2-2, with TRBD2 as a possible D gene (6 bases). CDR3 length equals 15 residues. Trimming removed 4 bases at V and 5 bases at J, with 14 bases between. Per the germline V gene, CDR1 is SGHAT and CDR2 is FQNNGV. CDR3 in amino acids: CASSSGTAGTGELFF. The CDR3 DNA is TGTGCCAGCAGCTCCGGGACCGCGGGGACCGGGGAGCTGTTTTTT.

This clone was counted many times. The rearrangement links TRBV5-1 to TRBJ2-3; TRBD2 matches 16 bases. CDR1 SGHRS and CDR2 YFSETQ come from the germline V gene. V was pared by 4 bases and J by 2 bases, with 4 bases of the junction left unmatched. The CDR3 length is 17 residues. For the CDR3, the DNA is TGCGCCAGCAGCCAGGGACTAGCGGGAGGGGTCACAGATACGCAGTATTTT. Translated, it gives CASSQGLAGGVTDTQYF.

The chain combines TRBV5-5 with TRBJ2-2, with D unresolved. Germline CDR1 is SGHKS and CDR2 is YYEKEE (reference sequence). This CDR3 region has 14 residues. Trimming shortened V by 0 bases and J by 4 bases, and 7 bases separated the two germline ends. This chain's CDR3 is CASSLGVSTGELFF. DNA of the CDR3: TGTGCCAGCAGCTTGGGAGTTTCCACCGGGGAGCTGTTTTTT.

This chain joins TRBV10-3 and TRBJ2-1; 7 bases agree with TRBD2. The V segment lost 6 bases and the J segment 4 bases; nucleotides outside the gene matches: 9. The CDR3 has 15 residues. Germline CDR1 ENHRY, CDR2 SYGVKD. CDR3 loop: CAISSSRDYYNEQFF. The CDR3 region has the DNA TGTGCCATCAGCTCGAGCCGGGACTATTACAATGAGCAGTTCTTC.

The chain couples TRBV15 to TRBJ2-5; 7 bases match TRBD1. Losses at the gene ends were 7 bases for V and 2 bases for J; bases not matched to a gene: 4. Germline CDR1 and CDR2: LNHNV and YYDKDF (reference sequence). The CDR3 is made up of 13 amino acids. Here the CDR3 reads CATKDREQETQYF. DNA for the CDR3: TGTGCCACCAAAGACAGGGAGCAAGAGACCCAGTACTTC. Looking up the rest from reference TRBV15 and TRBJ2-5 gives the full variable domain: DAMVIQNPRYQVTQFGKPVTLSCSQTLNHNVMYWYQQKSSQAPKLLFHYYDKDFNNEADTPDNFQSRRPNTSFCFLDIRSPGLGDTAMYLCATKDREQETQYFGPGTRLLVL.

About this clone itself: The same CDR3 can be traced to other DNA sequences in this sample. The CDR3 is CASSMGGTYNEQFF. The CDR3 DNA reads as TGTGCCAGTAGTATGGGGGGTACTTACAATGAGCAGTTCTTC. The V call is TRBV19, the J call TRBJ2-1; perhaps TRBD2 as D (6 bases). V lost 3 bases to trimming and J lost 4 bases, with 10 bases between them. Looked up from germline, CDR1 is LNHDA and CDR2 is SQIVND (reference sequence). This CDR3 has 14 residues.

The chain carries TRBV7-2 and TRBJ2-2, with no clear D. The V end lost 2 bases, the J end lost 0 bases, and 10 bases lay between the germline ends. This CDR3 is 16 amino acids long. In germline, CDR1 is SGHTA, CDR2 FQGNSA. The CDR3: CASSLFDLANTGELFF. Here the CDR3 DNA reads TGTGCCAGCAGCTTATTTGACCTCGCGAACACCGGGGAGCTGTTTTTT.

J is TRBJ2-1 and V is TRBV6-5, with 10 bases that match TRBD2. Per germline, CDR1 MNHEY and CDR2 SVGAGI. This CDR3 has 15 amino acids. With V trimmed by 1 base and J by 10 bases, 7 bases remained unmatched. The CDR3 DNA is TGTGCCAGCAGTTACTTACCAATGACTAGCGGGGAGCAGTTCTTC. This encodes CASSYLPMTSGEQFF.

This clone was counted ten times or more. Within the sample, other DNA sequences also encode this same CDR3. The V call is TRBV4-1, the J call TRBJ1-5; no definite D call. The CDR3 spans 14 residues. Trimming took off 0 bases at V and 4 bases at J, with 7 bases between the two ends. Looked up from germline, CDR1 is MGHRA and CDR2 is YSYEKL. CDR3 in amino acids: CASSQDPSNQPQHF. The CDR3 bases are TGCGCCAGCAGCCAAGACCCCTCGAATCAGCCCCAGCATTTT.

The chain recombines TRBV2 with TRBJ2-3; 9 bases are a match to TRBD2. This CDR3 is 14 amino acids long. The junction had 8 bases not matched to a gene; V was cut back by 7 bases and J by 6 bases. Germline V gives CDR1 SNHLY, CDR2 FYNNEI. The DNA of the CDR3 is TGTGCCAGCACACGCGGGAGGGCGGGGGATACGCAGTATTTT. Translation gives CASTRGRAGDTQYF.

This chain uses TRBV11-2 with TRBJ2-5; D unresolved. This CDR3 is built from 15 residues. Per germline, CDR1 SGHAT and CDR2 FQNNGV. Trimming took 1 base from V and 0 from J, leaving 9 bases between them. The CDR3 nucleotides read TGTGCCAGCAGCTTAGCACGGACGTACCAAGAGACCCAGTACTTC. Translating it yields CASSLARTYQETQYF.

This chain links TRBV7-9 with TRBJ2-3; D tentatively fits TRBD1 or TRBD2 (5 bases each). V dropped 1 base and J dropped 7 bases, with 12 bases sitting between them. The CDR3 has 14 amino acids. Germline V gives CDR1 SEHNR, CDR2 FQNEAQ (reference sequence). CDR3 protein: CASSLGVWGNTQYF. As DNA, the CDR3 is TGTGCCAGCAGCTTAGGGGTTTGGGGGAATACGCAGTATTTT.

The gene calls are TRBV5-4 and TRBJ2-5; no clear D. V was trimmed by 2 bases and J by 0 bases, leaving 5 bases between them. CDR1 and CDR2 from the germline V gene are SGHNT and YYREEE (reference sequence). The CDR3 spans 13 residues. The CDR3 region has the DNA TGTGCCAGCAGCTTTGGATACCAAGAGACCCAGTACTTC. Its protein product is CASSFGYQETQYF.

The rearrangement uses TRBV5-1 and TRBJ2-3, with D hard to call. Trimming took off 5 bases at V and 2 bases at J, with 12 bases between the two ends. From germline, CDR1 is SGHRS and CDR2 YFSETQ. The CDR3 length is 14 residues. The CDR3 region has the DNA TGCGCCAGCAGGAAGAGGCCCCCCACAGATACGCAGTATTTT. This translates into CASRKRPPTDTQYF.

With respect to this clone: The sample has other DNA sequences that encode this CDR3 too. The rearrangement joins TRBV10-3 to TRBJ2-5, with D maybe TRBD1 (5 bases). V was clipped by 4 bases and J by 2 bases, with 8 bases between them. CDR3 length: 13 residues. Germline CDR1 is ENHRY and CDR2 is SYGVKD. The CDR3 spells CAISGGRQETQYF. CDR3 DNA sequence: TGTGCCATCAGTGGGGGCAGGCAAGAGACCCAGTACTTC.

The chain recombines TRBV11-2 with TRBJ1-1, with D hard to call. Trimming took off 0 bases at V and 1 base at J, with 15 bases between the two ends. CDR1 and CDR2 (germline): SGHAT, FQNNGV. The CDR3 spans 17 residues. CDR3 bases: TGTGCCAGCAGCTTAGAGCTCGGGCAGCGGCCGAACACTGAAGCTTTCTTT. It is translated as CASSLELGQRPNTEAFF.

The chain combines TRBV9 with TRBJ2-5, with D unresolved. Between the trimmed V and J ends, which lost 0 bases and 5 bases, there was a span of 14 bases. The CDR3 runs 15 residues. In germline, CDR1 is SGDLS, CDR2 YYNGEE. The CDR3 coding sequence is TGTGCCAGCAGCGTAGGAGGCCTCCCTGGGGAGACCCAGTACTTC. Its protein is CASSVGGLPGETQYF.